The clone carrying this T cell receptor beta chain came up many times. Antigen: not known. The memory fraction was CD4+CD45RO+CD25- cells. Overall study findings and caveats: The larger cohort examined one V-J beta rearrangement, not whole repertoires.

Via MiXCR, TCRdb re-called the 5' RACE reads, giving one row per CDR3 protein. The data hold approximately 41,000 distinct CDR3 sequences, with less than 35% observed a single time. Germline assignment: CDR1 LGHNA and CDR2 YNFKEQ. After removal of 0 bases from V and 7 bases from J, the junction contained 5 bases not matched to a gene. This CDR3 has 17 amino acids. Material for sequencing was memory CD4+ T cells sorted from a lymph node. Subset: memory CD4+ T cells, CD4+CD45RO+CD25-. The TCR was taken from a female donor with breast cancer. The chain is built from TRBV4-2 and TRBJ2-1; TRBD2 aligns across 14 bases. The CDR3 sequence: CASSQDGTSGSLNEQFF. As DNA, the CDR3 is TGTGCCAGCAGCCAAGATGGGACTAGCGGGAGTCTGAATGAGCAGTTCTTC.